These 32 T cell receptor beta chains originate from one sample sequenced in a study of neurological immune-mediated disorders. TCRdb reprocessed the 5' RACE reads via MiXCR and lists one record per CDR3 protein. The sample contains some 38,000 distinct CDR3 sequences, roughly 15% of which appear only once. Sequencing input: PBMCs. The receptors stem from a woman in her 50s with HTLV-1-associated myelopathy (HAM/TSP).

This clonotype came up many times. The chain joins TRBV20-1 to TRBJ1-4, with D hard to call. Germline CDR1 DFQATT, CDR2 SNEGSKA (reference sequence). The CDR3 contains 15 residues. V was clipped by 0 bases and J by 7 bases, with 15 bases between them. The CDR3 sequence is CSARDIRGQSEKLFF. CDR3 nucleotide sequence: TGCAGTGCTAGAGATATTAGAGGGCAAAGTGAAAAACTGTTTTTT.

This clonotype was picked up many times. This CDR3 is CASSLGQSNQPQHF. CDR3 nucleotides: TGTGCCAGCAGCCTCGGACAGAGCAATCAGCCCCAGCATTTT. V usage is TRBV7-2 and J usage is TRBJ1-5, with D tentatively TRBD1 (6 bases). Per the germline V gene, CDR1 is SGHTA and CDR2 is FQGNSA. V gave up 5 bases and J gave up 1 base, with 9 bases separating them. The CDR3 has 14 residues.

At least ten counts were recorded for this clonotype. The V call is TRBV3-1, the J call TRBJ1-4; no firm D call. CDR1 LGHDT and CDR2 YNNKEL come from the germline V gene (reference sequence). Deletions cut 4 bases from V and 4 bases from J, with 4 bases between. CDR3 length: 12 amino acids. CDR3 residues: CASSRNNEKLFF. In DNA, the CDR3 is TGTGCCAGCAGCCGGAATAATGAAAAACTGTTTTTT. Based on the CDR3 plus reference TRBV3-1 and TRBJ1-4, the full variable domain is DTAVSQTPKYLVTQMGNDKSIKCEQNLGHDTMYWYKQDSKKFLKIMFSYNNKELIINETVPNRFSPKSPDKAHLNLHINSLELGDSAVYFCASSRNNEKLFFGSGTQLSVL.

This CDR3 is CASSQEAGGSYNSPLHF. DNA for the CDR3: TGCGCCAGCAGCCAAGAGGCGGGGGGCTCCTATAATTCACCCCTCCACTTT. The rearrangement joins TRBV4-1 to TRBJ1-6; tentatively, D is TRBD1 (5 bases). CDR3 length: 17 amino acids. Trimming took off 0 bases at V and 0 bases at J, with 9 bases between the two ends. CDR1 MGHRA and CDR2 YSYEKL come from the germline V gene.

Many counts were recorded for this clonotype. The rearrangement joins TRBV5-1 to TRBJ1-1, with D unclear. Trimming stripped 3 bases from V and 3 bases from J, with 12 bases between. The germline V gene encodes CDR1 SGHRS and CDR2 YFSETQ. The CDR3 has 14 amino acids. The CDR3 DNA is TGCGCCAGCAGCTCGTTGCGGACGGACACTGAAGCTTTCTTT. This encodes CASSSLRTDTEAFF.

This clonotype was counted many times. The chain combines TRBV3-1 with TRBJ1-4; D remains unclear. The V end lost 5 bases, the J end lost 3 bases, and 10 bases lay between the germline ends. Germline CDR1 reads LGHDT; CDR2 reads YNNKEL (reference sequence). The CDR3 totals 14 residues. The CDR3 region is CASSISVSNEKLFF. CDR3 coding DNA: TGTGCCAGCAGCATATCGGTCTCTAATGAAAAACTGTTTTTT.

This clonotype was seen at least ten times. This chain links TRBV12-3 or TRBV12-4 with TRBJ1-1; D gene unclear. V gave up 6 bases and J gave up 10 bases, with 15 bases separating them. The CDR3 sequence is 12 residues long. CDR3 sequence reads: CASSASGSRAFF. The CDR3 DNA follows: TGTGCCAGCAGCGCGTCGGGGTCTCGAGCTTTCTTT.

This clonotype was seen ten or more times. The rearrangement links TRBV7-9 to TRBJ1-2, with 9 bases matching TRBD1. V gave up 5 bases and J gave up 2 bases; unmatched junction bases: 12. CDR1 is SEHNR and CDR2 is FQNEAQ in the germline V gene (reference sequence). This CDR3 contains 17 residues. Written as DNA, the CDR3 is TGTGCCAGCAGCCCCGGACAGGGGTATAGAGACAACTATGGCTACACCTTC. Its protein is CASSPGQGYRDNYGYTF. Filled out from reference TRBV7-9 and TRBJ1-2, the complete variable domain reads DTGVSQNPRHKITKRGQNVTFRCDPISEHNRLYWYRQTLGQGPEFLTYFQNEAQLEKSRLLSDRFSAERPKGSFSTLEIQRTEQGDSAMYLCASSPGQGYRDNYGYTFGSGTRLTVV.

This clonotype was recorded at least ten times. The V call is TRBV20-1, the J call TRBJ2-3, with 7 bases fitting TRBD1. J was trimmed by 0 bases and V by 5 bases; bases with no gene match: 5. The germline V gene has CDR1 DFQATT and CDR2 SNEGSKA (reference sequence). The CDR3 totals 14 residues. The CDR3 bases are TGCAGTGCTCCTGACAGGGCAAGCACAGATACGCAGTATTTT. This encodes CSAPDRASTDTQYF.

The V gene is TRBV10-3, the J gene TRBJ2-1; the match to TRBD1 covers 8 bases. The CDR3 runs 11 residues. V gave up 4 bases and J gave up 13 bases; unmatched junction bases: 3. Germline V gene sequence: CDR1 ENHRY, CDR2 SYGVKD. The CDR3 DNA sequence: TGTGCCATCAGTGCGGACAGGGAACAGTTCTTC. Protein product: CAISADREQFF.

This clonotype was found many times. This sequence joins TRBV7-2 and TRBJ2-5; the D is unclear. Germline CDR1 reads SGHTA; CDR2 reads FQGNSA. CDR3 size: 10 residues. Trimming took off 6 bases at V and 5 bases at J, with 4 bases between the two ends. As DNA, the CDR3 is TGTGCCAGCAGGGGGGAGACCCAGTACTTC. Translating it yields CASRGETQYF.

This clonotype came up many times. The CDR3 loop is CSARDRAPPGELFF. CDR3 coding DNA: TGCAGTGCTAGAGACAGGGCCCCTCCCGGGGAGCTGTTTTTT. V usage is TRBV20-1 and J usage is TRBJ2-2; D may be TRBD1 (5 bases). V dropped 0 bases and J dropped 6 bases, with 11 bases sitting between them. The CDR3 length is 14 residues. Germline-derived CDR1 and CDR2 are DFQATT and SNEGSKA (reference sequence).

There are many counts of this clonotype. The rearrangement links TRBV5-6 to TRBJ2-2; D not certain. Trimming cost V 2 bases and J 4 bases, with 15 bases left between them. Germline V gene sequence: CDR1 SGHDT, CDR2 YYEEEE. This CDR3 has 16 amino acids. CDR3 protein: CASSFYRAPATGELFF. The CDR3, as DNA: TGTGCCAGCAGCTTTTACCGCGCACCCGCCACCGGGGAGCTGTTTTTT.

This clonotype was seen at least ten times. The chain carries TRBV6-5 and TRBJ2-1; TRBD2 might be the D (5 bases). This CDR3 is 14 amino acids long. The V gene's germline CDR1 is MNHEY and CDR2 SVGAGI. The germline V and J ends were trimmed by 7 bases and 6 bases, with 16 bases remaining between them. This chain's CDR3 is CASTRTPRGNEQFF. Written as DNA, the CDR3 is TGTGCCAGCACCAGGACTCCCCGAGGCAATGAGCAGTTCTTC.

This clonotype showed up many times. The V call is TRBV15, the J call TRBJ2-2; 12 nucleotides line up with TRBD2. This CDR3 comprises 17 residues. V shed 1 base, J shed 7 bases, and the junction held 7 bases outside the gene matches. Per the germline V gene, CDR1 is LNHNV and CDR2 is YYDKDF (reference sequence). The DNA of the CDR3 is TGTGCCACCAGCAGAGGACTAGCGGGGGCCACGGGCGGGGAGCTGTTTTTT. It translates to CATSRGLAGATGGELFF.

This clonotype was seen at least ten times. V and J are TRBV12-3 or TRBV12-4 and TRBJ2-5; D is possibly TRBD1 (6 bases). This CDR3 region has 13 residues. Trimming took 2 bases from V and 2 from J, leaving 6 bases between them. CDR3 bases: TGTGCCAGCAGTTTAAGGGGGCAAGAGACCCAGTACTTC. Protein product: CASSLRGQETQYF.

The sample holds many counts of this clonotype. This chain uses TRBV12-3 or TRBV12-4 with TRBJ1-1, with D perhaps TRBD1 (5 bases). The CDR3 covers 11 residues. Trimming left V 2 bases short and J 11 bases short, with 9 bases between. The CDR3 coding sequence is TGTGCCAGCAGTTTATCTGGGGCCGCTTTCTTT. Protein sequence: CASSLSGAAFF.

This clonotype was counted at least ten times. The chain links TRBV24-1 to TRBJ1-1; D is possibly TRBD1 (5 bases). Trimming shortened V by 6 bases and J by 4 bases, and 14 bases separated the two germline ends. Germline CDR1 and CDR2: KGHDR and SFDVKD. The CDR3 runs to 14 residues. The DNA for the CDR3 is TGTGCCACCAGTCGTAGGGGCGCGGGCACTGAAGCTTTCTTT. Translation gives CATSRRGAGTEAFF.

In this sample, this clonotype turned up many times. The chain recombines TRBV5-1 with TRBJ2-7, with a weak D call TRBD2 (7 bases). Germline-derived CDR1 and CDR2 are SGHRS and YFSETQ. V lost 0 bases and J 3 bases, leaving 10 bases between the germline ends. There are 14 residues in the CDR3. CDR3 DNA: TGCGCCAGCAGCTTGGCGGGGGGCGGCTACGAGCAGTACGTC. Translating gives CASSLAGGGYEQYV.

V usage is TRBV11-3 and J usage is TRBJ2-1; D is unresolved. With 0 bases removed from V and 7 bases from J, the gap between germline ends came to 13 bases. The CDR3 length is 15 residues. CDR1 is SGHNT, CDR2 YENEEA, per germline. The CDR3 nucleotides read TGTGCCAGCAGCTTAGATCTGGGCAGCCTTAATGAGCAGTTCTTC. Its translation: CASSLDLGSLNEQFF.

This clonotype was counted ten times or more. V and J are TRBV6-2 or TRBV6-3 and TRBJ2-1; perhaps TRBD2 as D (5 bases). The CDR3 consists of 16 residues. In germline, CDR1 is MNHEY, CDR2 SVGEGT. Between the trimmed V and J ends, which lost 7 bases and 0 bases, there was a span of 16 bases. This CDR3 is CASTGERRSSYNEQFF. DNA of the CDR3: TGTGCCAGCACAGGAGAGCGGAGGAGCTCCTACAATGAGCAGTTCTTC.

The table lists this clonotype with many counts. The gene calls are TRBV16 and TRBJ1-3; D ambiguous. The germline V gene has CDR1 KGHSY and CDR2 FQNENV. The CDR3 extends over 13 amino acids. V was pared by 4 bases and J by 4 bases, with 8 bases between. The CDR3: CASSLRGGNTIYF. As DNA, the CDR3 is TGTGCCAGCAGCCTCAGAGGCGGAAACACCATATATTTT.

Many counts were recorded for this clonotype. The chain is built from TRBV7-9 and TRBJ2-1; perhaps TRBD1 as D (6 bases). In germline, CDR1 is SEHNR, CDR2 FQNEAQ (reference sequence). This CDR3 spans 17 amino acids. The V end lost 0 bases, the J end lost 2 bases, and 14 bases lay between the germline ends. CDR3 region: CASSLARSGDTYNEQFF. The DNA of the CDR3 is TGTGCCAGCAGCTTAGCGCGGTCAGGGGACACCTACAATGAGCAGTTCTTC.

This clonotype was seen at least ten times. The chain has TRBV3-1 and TRBJ2-1; 8 bases agree with TRBD2. CDR1 LGHDT and CDR2 YNNKEL come from the germline V gene (reference sequence). The CDR3 spans 16 residues. The ends lost 1 base at V and 1 base at J; junction bases unmatched: 3. The CDR3 reads CASSQAGGASYNEQFF. DNA of the CDR3: TGTGCCAGCAGCCAAGCCGGGGGGGCTTCCTACAATGAGCAGTTCTTC.

This clonotype was picked up many times. The CDR3: CSASSLAHTGELFF. The CDR3 DNA is TGCAGTGCTAGTTCACTAGCGCACACCGGGGAGCTGTTTTTT. V and J are TRBV20-1 and TRBJ2-2, with 7 positions matching TRBD2. CDR1 and CDR2 (germline): DFQATT, SNEGSKA (reference sequence). Losses at the gene ends were 3 bases for V and 3 bases for J; bases not matched to a gene: 4. The CDR3 contains 14 residues.

This clonotype appeared many times. V usage is TRBV20-1 and J usage is TRBJ2-7; either TRBD1 or TRBD2 may supply D (5 bases each). The CDR3 runs to 13 residues. Trimming cost V 0 bases and J 5 bases, with 11 bases left between them. Germline CDR1 is DFQATT and CDR2 is SNEGSKA (reference sequence). Here the CDR3 DNA reads TGCAGTGCTAGAGAGGGACGACATAACGAGCAGTACTTC. The encoded protein is CSAREGRHNEQYF.

This clonotype has at least ten counts. J is TRBJ1-1 and V is TRBV5-1; D is possibly TRBD1 (5 bases). This CDR3 is built from 16 residues. V was trimmed by 1 base and J by 3 bases, leaving 16 bases between them. CDR1 and CDR2 from the germline V gene are SGHRS and YFSETQ. The CDR3 region is CASSLSGGRGYTEAFF. DNA for the CDR3: TGCGCCAGCAGCTTGAGTGGTGGTCGGGGGTACACTGAAGCTTTCTTT.

Many counts were recorded for this clonotype. The chain has TRBV24-1 and TRBJ1-1, with D perhaps TRBD1 (6 bases). CDR3 size: 12 residues. Germline assignment: CDR1 KGHDR and CDR2 SFDVKD. V was cut by 9 bases and J by 4 bases, with 11 bases left in between. Written as DNA, the CDR3 is TGTGCCACCGGGGGGGCCGGCACTGAAGCTTTCTTT. This translates into CATGGAGTEAFF.

This clonotype was detected many times. V and J are TRBV5-6 and TRBJ2-1; the match to TRBD1 covers 9 bases. Germline CDR1 reads SGHDT; CDR2 reads YYEEEE. After removal of 4 bases from V and 5 bases from J, the junction contained 7 bases not matched to a gene. There are 15 residues in the CDR3. CDR3 residues: CASSLTGGPDNEQFF. CDR3 nucleotides: TGTGCCAGCAGCCTGACAGGGGGGCCTGACAATGAGCAGTTCTTC.

This clonotype was counted ten times or more. V gene TRBV4-3 combines with J gene TRBJ1-1, with 10 bases aligning to TRBD1. CDR1 LGHNA and CDR2 YSLEER come from the germline V gene. The CDR3 totals 15 residues. Losses at the gene ends were 3 bases for V and 4 bases for J; bases not matched to a gene: 5. CDR3 DNA sequence: TGCGCCAGCAGCCATGACAGGGGGCAGTTCACTGAAGCTTTCTTT. It yields the protein CASSHDRGQFTEAFF.

This clonotype was detected ten times or more. This chain links TRBV15 with TRBJ1-3; D is perhaps TRBD1 (5 bases). The length of the CDR3 is 16 residues. V was trimmed by 4 bases and J by 3 bases, leaving 16 bases between them. Germline V gene data show CDR1 as LNHNV and CDR2 as YYDKDF (reference sequence). The CDR3 is CATSTLGDGLGNTIYF. The CDR3 nucleotides read TGTGCCACCAGCACCTTGGGGGACGGCCTTGGAAACACCATATATTTT. Complete variable domain (other parts from reference TRBV15 and TRBJ1-3): DAMVIQNPRYQVTQFGKPVTLSCSQTLNHNVMYWYQQKSSQAPKLLFHYYDKDFNNEADTPDNFQSRRPNTSFCFLDIRSPGLGDTAMYLCATSTLGDGLGNTIYFGEGSWLTVV.

This clonotype showed up many times. The chain recombines TRBV2 with TRBJ2-5; no definite D call. V lost 4 bases to trimming and J lost 4 bases, with 4 bases between them. The CDR3 has 11 residues. Germline V gene sequence: CDR1 SNHLY, CDR2 FYNNEI. The CDR3 loop reads CASSVGETQYF. CDR3 nucleotides: TGTGCCAGCAGTGTTGGAGAGACCCAGTACTTC.